This T cell receptor beta chain was sequenced for a study of cytomegalovirus exposure and HLA in healthy donors. Findings and limits, study-wide: Cytomegalovirus-associated TCR beta chains were listed, numbering 164. Later work found most CMV-associated TCR beta chains apparently HLA-restricted. Associated with HLA alleles at 0.05 false discovery rate in a later analysis were 16,951 TCR beta sequences.

PCR amplification relied on 60 Vbeta primers (plus 13 Jbeta primers). Measured with immunoSEQ multiplex PCR; TCRdb has only the in-frame clones, and not every one. In the table there are fewer than 120,000 clones, 65% to 85% of which are singletons. CDR3 length equals 23 residues. This clone was counted a single time. Antigen specificity is unknown. The rearrangement joins TRBV21-1 to TRBJ2-6; TRBD1 is the table's D call, not checked against the DNA. TRBV21-1 is a recognized pseudogene. Sequences were obtained from PBMCs. The clonotype originates from a man aged 30-40 years in good health and CMV-seropositive. In DNA, the CDR3 is TGTGCCAGCAGCAAAGAATACAGGGGAAGGGGCTGGGCGGTTAGTACTGGGGCCAACGTCCTGACTTTC. This encodes CASSKEYRGRGWAVSTGANVLTF.